Sequencing of this T cell receptor (beta chain) was carried out in a study of T cells in Graves' hyperthyroidism and ophthalmopathy. Blood was obtained at the first hyperthyroidism diagnosis, which preceded any ophthalmopathy symptoms. It was RNA transcripts that yielded the amplified TCR beta CDR3 regions. The HTBI primer set served for first-round RT-PCR of the TCR CDR3. TCRdb reprocessed the multiplex PCR reads via MiXCR and lists one record per CDR3 protein. The table has under 750,000 distinct CDR3 sequences, about 19% seen once. This clonotype appeared a few times. This CDR3 is built from 14 residues. V lost 1 base and J lost 1, with 7 bases in between. Germline V gene sequence: CDR1 SEHNR, CDR2 FQNEAQ (reference sequence).

The V call is TRBV7-9, the J call TRBJ1-1; D uncertain. This TCR came from a woman aged 50 to 60 with Graves' hyperthyroidism that later progressed to Graves' ophthalmopathy. The specimen was blood. The CDR3 loop is CASSLDLTNTEAFF. DNA of the CDR3: TGTGCCAGCAGCTTAGACCTAACGAACACTGAAGCTTTCTTT.